This T cell receptor (beta chain) was captured by sequencing in a study of T-cell memory formation after mild COVID-19. Study-wide results and caveats: Clones that got smaller from day 15 to 85 had even CD4/CD8, while clones growing later tipped toward CD4+.

Looked up from germline, CDR1 is SGDLS and CDR2 is YYNGEE. This CDR3 spans 15 amino acids. V gave up 0 bases and J gave up 10 bases; unmatched junction bases: 7. TCRdb fed the 5' RACE reads into MiXCR, producing one record per CDR3 protein. The sample shows roughly 51,000 distinct CDR3 sequences, 7% to 8% of them seen only once. Comments on this clonotype: Its antigen is not identified.

What was sequenced was PBMCs or a T cell subset sorted from them (not recorded which). The chain couples TRBV9 to TRBJ2-1, with TRBD2 matching 10 bases. This TCR derives from a man aged 18 to 29 who had mild COVID-19 (a few samples of this study predate the infection). Cell type and time point are not known. CDR3 in amino acids: CASSVEASGGGEQFF. Here the CDR3 DNA reads TGTGCCAGCAGCGTAGAAGCTAGCGGGGGAGGGGAGCAGTTCTTC.